These 18 T cell receptor beta chains came from one sample sequenced in a study of a mutant IDH1 vaccine in newly diagnosed glioma. Noted time point: week 5, during vaccination. It was 300 ug of mutant IDH1 20-mer peptide that made up each vaccine dose, given with topical imiquimod. The data were produced by immunoSEQ multiplex PCR, yet TCRdb's version contains in-frame clones alone and is incomplete. This table has roughly 40,000 clones, more than 85% appearing once. Antigens for these TCRs are unknown. The source material was PBMCs, sampled from a glioma patient whose treatment included an IDH1 peptide vaccine. The receptors were gathered from a man aged 45-65 years with glioma.

This CDR3 reads CATSRAETGSYEQYF. The CDR3, as DNA: TGTGCCACCAGCAGAGCTGAGACAGGGTCCTACGAGCAGTACTTC. The chain employs TRBV15 and TRBJ2-7, with 7 bases identical to TRBD1. The CDR3 is 15 amino acids. Germline V gives CDR1 LNHNV, CDR2 YYDKDF (reference sequence). Trimming took 1 base from V and 1 from J; bases not matched to a gene: 4.

This clone occurred once. The chain links TRBV6-5 to TRBJ1-1; 9 bases line up with TRBD1. The V and J ends lost 5 bases and 10 bases, in that order; junction bases with no gene match: 8. Germline V lookup: CDR1 MNHEY, CDR2 SVGAGI. There are 13 residues in the CDR3. For the CDR3, the DNA is TGTGCCAGCAGTCCCGGGACAGGGAATCGAGCTTTCTTT. It codes for CASSPGTGNRAFF.

V usage is TRBV27 and J usage is TRBJ2-3; D is unresolved. This CDR3 has 13 amino acids. V dropped 5 bases and J dropped 7 bases, with 13 bases sitting between them. Germline CDR1 MNHEY, CDR2 SMNVEV (reference sequence). CDR3 sequence (DNA): TGTGCCAGCAGTCATCCGGGTAGAAATACGCAGTATTTT. It is translated as CASSHPGRNTQYF.

The J gene is TRBJ1-3, the V gene TRBV6-5; no clear D gene. V was cut by 7 bases and J by 4 bases, with 8 bases left in between. Germline CDR1 is MNHEY and CDR2 is SVGAGI. The CDR3 loop spans 12 amino acids. This CDR3 reads CASIIPGNTIYF. The CDR3 nucleotides read TGTGCCAGCATCATCCCCGGAAACACCATATATTTT.

The rearrangement uses TRBV15 and TRBJ1-4; D perhaps matches TRBD1 (5 bases). The CDR3 is 15 amino acids. Germline lookup yields CDR1 LNHNV and CDR2 YYDKDF (reference sequence). V was cut by 1 base and J by 3 bases, with 9 bases left in between. This CDR3 is CATSRGGFANEKLFF. Here the CDR3 DNA reads TGTGCCACCAGCAGAGGGGGGTTCGCTAATGAAAAACTGTTTTTT.

The chain uses TRBV18 and TRBJ2-5; D is perhaps TRBD1 (6 bases). CDR1 is KGHSH, CDR2 LQKENI, per germline. This CDR3 has 13 amino acids. The ends were cut back, 5 bases at V and 3 bases at J, with 10 bases in the middle. The chain's CDR3 is CASSSGQKETQYF. DNA of the CDR3: TGTGCCAGCTCATCCGGACAGAAAGAGACCCAGTACTTC. Supplemented by reference TRBV18 and TRBJ2-5, the full variable domain reads NAGVMQNPRHLVRRRGQEARLRCSPMKGHSHVYWYRQLPEEGLKFMVYLQKENIIDESGMPKERFSAEFPKEGPSILRIQQVVRGDSAAYFCASSSGQKETQYFGPGTRLLVL.

The rearrangement links TRBV18 to TRBJ2-7; D not certain. Germline V CDR1 and CDR2: KGHSH, LQKENI. The CDR3 has 12 residues. The V gene lost 2 bases and the J gene lost 10 bases, with 12 bases spanning the gap. The CDR3 DNA follows: TGTGCCAGCTCACCAGAGCCAACCGGACAGTACTTC. Translation: CASSPEPTGQYF.

The gene calls are TRBV19 and TRBJ1-2; possible D gene TRBD1, 5 bases. The CDR3 runs 13 residues. Germline assignment: CDR1 LNHDA and CDR2 SQIVND (reference sequence). V was trimmed by 0 bases and J by 8 bases, leaving 10 bases between them. For the CDR3, the DNA is TGTGCCAGTAGTATAGACACAAGGGGCGGCTACACCTTC. Translated: CASSIDTRGGYTF.

This chain connects TRBV29-1 to TRBJ1-2; 8 bases agree with TRBD1. Losses at the gene ends were 7 bases for V and 8 bases for J; bases not matched to a gene: 6. The germline CDR1 and CDR2 sequences are SQVTM and ANQGSEA. CDR3 length: 11 amino acids. The CDR3 here is CSASYRGGYTF. The CDR3, as DNA: TGCAGCGCGTCCTACAGGGGGGGCTACACCTTC.

The genes are TRBV6-5 and TRBJ2-7; TRBD1 matches 7 bases. V lost 8 bases to trimming and J lost 3 bases; unmatched junction nucleotides: 10. The CDR3 extends over 14 amino acids. Germline V CDR1 and CDR2: MNHEY, SVGAGI. The CDR3 is CASGSSGQIYEQYF. The CDR3 DNA sequence: TGTGCCAGCGGCTCCTCGGGACAGATCTACGAGCAGTACTTC.

The chain recombines TRBV7-8 with TRBJ1-4; tentative D call: TRBD1 (5 bases). The germline V gene encodes CDR1 SGHVS and CDR2 FQNEAQ. V lost 2 bases to trimming and J lost 14 bases, with 18 bases between them. This CDR3 is 14 amino acids long. As DNA, the CDR3 is TGTGCCAGCAGCTTATCCGCCAGGGATGGGGGTCTGTTTTTT. Protein: CASSLSARDGGLFF.

The V call is TRBV5-1, the J call TRBJ2-5, with D maybe TRBD1 (6 bases). Germline-derived CDR1 and CDR2 are SGHRS and YFSETQ. This CDR3 spans 14 amino acids. Trimming cost V 4 bases and J 5 bases, with 15 bases left between them. CDR3 in DNA: TGCGCCAGCAGCAAAACAGGGTCGGGGGAGACCCAGTACTTC. Its protein product is CASSKTGSGETQYF.

The chain employs TRBV4-3 and TRBJ2-5, with 9 bases that match TRBD2. CDR3 length equals 17 residues. With 1 base clipped from V and 3 bases from J, the junction kept 9 bases outside the gene matches. CDR1 and CDR2 (germline): LGHNA, YSLEER. The CDR3 DNA reads TGCGCCAGCAGCCAAGTAAGAGCGGGGGGTTTGGAAGAGACCCAGTACTTC. Translation: CASSQVRAGGLEETQYF.

This chain connects TRBV7-7 to TRBJ1-6, with TRBD1 as a possible D gene (5 bases). Germline V gene sequence: CDR1 SSHAT, CDR2 FNYEAQ (reference sequence). CDR3 length equals 13 residues. This chain's CDR3 is CASSNGDNSPLHF. The CDR3 DNA follows: TGTGCTAGCTCTAATGGGGACAATTCACCCCTCCACTTT.

The J gene is TRBJ2-6, the V gene TRBV19; D gene ambiguous. Trimming shortened V by 5 bases and J by 0 bases, and 8 bases separated the two germline ends. The germline gives CDR1 LNHDA, CDR2 SQIVND (reference sequence). The CDR3 has 15 residues. In DNA form, the CDR3 reads TGTGCCAGTAGTTCTTTCGACTCTGGGGCCAACGTCCTGACTTTC. Translating gives CASSSFDSGANVLTF.

V gene TRBV6-1 combines with J gene TRBJ2-3; a possible D gene is TRBD2 (6 bases). The CDR3 has 15 amino acids. V lost 4 bases and J 3 bases, leaving 14 bases between the germline ends. Germline lookup yields CDR1 MNHNS and CDR2 SASEGT. The CDR3 DNA reads TGTGCCAGCAGTGGGTTGGCGGGGCCGACAGATACGCAGTATTTT. This sequence encodes CASSGLAGPTDTQYF.

This chain uses TRBV7-6 with TRBJ2-2; 7 bases line up with TRBD1. CDR1 and CDR2 (germline): SGHVS, FNYEAQ. V trimming: 1 base; J trimming: 0 bases; junction bases outside the gene matches: 8. The CDR3 loop spans 18 amino acids. The CDR3: CASSLGQGMSPNTGELFF. The CDR3 DNA is TGTGCCAGCAGCTTAGGACAGGGAATGTCCCCGAACACCGGGGAGCTGTTTTTT.

The CDR3 nucleotides read TGTGCCAGCAGTTTAGGGGGGGGCGGACAGCCCCAGCATTTT. The encoded protein is CASSLGGGGQPQHF. The chain carries TRBV28 and TRBJ1-5; maybe TRBD1 (6 bases). V lost 2 bases and J 7 bases, leaving 12 bases between the germline ends. CDR1 MDHEN and CDR2 SYDVKM come from the germline V gene. This CDR3 is built from 14 residues. The full variable domain, its missing parts supplied by reference TRBV28 and TRBJ1-5, is DVKVTQSSRYLVKRTGEKVFLECVQDMDHENMFWYRQDPGLGLRLIYFSYDVKMKEKGDIPEGYSVSREKKERFSLILESASTNQTSMYLCASSLGGGGQPQHFGDGTRLSIL.